This T cell receptor beta chain was recorded in a study of T cell repertoires in cytomegalovirus infection. TCRdb analysed the reads with MiXCR anew, one entry per CDR3 protein. The table shows approximately 290,000 distinct CDR3 sequences, with 20% to 30% occurring only once. Points on this clonotype: Its antigen remains unknown.

V lost 5 bases, J lost 3 bases, and 17 bases lay in between. CDR1 is SGHRS and CDR2 is YFSETQ in the germline V gene. CDR3 length: 15 residues. Study-level findings and limits: Dominating the ex vivo response were TCR beta clonotypes that were CMV-specific and HLA-C-restricted. Pooled public TCR beta family frequency picked out CMV carriers with the relevant HLA.

V and J are TRBV5-1 and TRBJ2-5, with unresolved D. The receptor comes from a human donor in good health (CMV status not recorded). Some clones in this sample may be carry-over from other donors' samples. Sequencing was carried out using PBMCs. CDR3 region: CASSGSDIDEETQYF. CDR3 in DNA: TGCGCCAGCAGTGGGTCCGACATTGACGAAGAGACCCAGTACTTC. Variable domain in full (rest from reference TRBV5-1 and TRBJ2-5): KAGVTQTPRYLIKTRGQQVTLSCSPISGHRSVSWYQQTPGQGLQFLFEYFSETQRNKGNFPGRFSGRQFSNSRSEMNVSTLELGDSALYLCASSGSDIDEETQYFGPGTRLLVL.